The rows below give T cell receptor beta chains drawn from one sample of a study of early T cells in non-severe SARS-CoV-2 infection. TCRdb reanalysed the 5' RACE reads using MiXCR and keeps one entry per CDR3 protein. The data show approximately 47,000 distinct CDR3 sequences, around 10% seen once. This specimen consisted of whole blood, obtained at baseline. These receptors all stem from an adult who was a healthcare worker with PCR-confirmed SARS-CoV-2 infection or an uninfected control (not recorded which). Both conserved end residues are part of each CDR3.

V	J	length	CDR3
TRBV12-2	TRBJ2-1	19	CASRFARRALSHTYNEQFF
TRBV5-1	TRBJ2-7	13	CASSLTGGGEQYF
TRBV12-3/TRBV12-4	TRBJ2-4	15	CASSSGGIAKNIQYF
TRBV11-2	TRBJ2-3	18	CASSLVSGGIPSTDTQYF
TRBV5-1	TRBJ2-3	13	CASSLARYDTQYF
TRBV12-3/TRBV12-4	TRBJ1-1	16	CASSIGGSGVNTEAFF
TRBV20-1	TRBJ1-1	15	CSARGSGQGNTEAFF
TRBV9	TRBJ1-5	13	CASSRGVNQPQHF
TRBV5-1	TRBJ2-7	14	CASSLDSYSYEQYF
TRBV21-1	TRBJ1-5	14	CASSPGSSNQPQHF
TRBV7-8	TRBJ1-3	16	CASSLAGTASGNTIYF
TRBV2	TRBJ1-1	15	CASGGRPGMNTEAFF
TRBV18	TRBJ1-4	12	CASSPFPGKLFF
TRBV3-1	TRBJ1-3	14	CASSRRLFWNTIYF
TRBV7-6	TRBJ2-5	14	CASSLGVAQETQYF
TRBV5-5	TRBJ2-5	16	CASSLGLAVLQETQYF
TRBV13	TRBJ1-2	11	CPFLGIGGYTF
TRBV5-6	TRBJ2-5	16	CASSLALAGGQETQYF
TRBV7-9	TRBJ2-5	13	CASSWESVETQYF
TRBV28	TRBJ2-1	15	CASSFFRGTYNEQFF
TRBV12-3/TRBV12-4	TRBJ2-3	11	CASSLGPPQYF
TRBV10-3	TRBJ1-2	15	CATTARTGTNYGYTF
TRBV5-1	TRBJ2-5	14	CASSRGSGQETQYF
TRBV29-1	TRBJ2-1	11	CSFYGTGLAFF
TRBV7-9	TRBJ2-5	14	CASSYGDRQETQYF
TRBV21-1	TRBJ2-1	15	CASTRGVLPPGAQFF
TRBV2	TRBJ1-1	14	CASTQGVLNTEAFF
TRBV7-8	TRBJ1-5	16	CASSLAEDPGNQPQHF
TRBV7-9	TRBJ2-3	14	CAVEKGQGLDTQYF
TRBV12-3/TRBV12-4	TRBJ1-1	13	CASSQVSNTEAFF
TRBV7-6	TRBJ2-3	11	CASTNGNTQYF
TRBV20-1	TRBJ2-3	16	CSAYSGRVQFADTQYF
TRBV19	TRBJ1-2	12	CASSIEGREYTF
TRBV30	TRBJ1-5	14	CAWSVKGLHQPQHF
TRBV11-2	TRBJ2-1	13	CASSMQRGSEQFF
TRBV3-1	TRBJ1-2	17	CASSQDRSPGATYGYTF
TRBV12-5	TRBJ2-3	13	CASGREGSDTQYF
TRBV3-1	TRBJ1-2	12	CASSQANYGYTF
TRBV6-4	TRBJ2-1	15	CASSDSTSGKYEQFF
TRBV18	TRBJ2-2	16	CASSPRGATGTGELFF
TRBV7-8	TRBJ1-6	15	CASSPRTGAYSPLHF
TRBV20-1	TRBJ2-1	12	CSTGQVYSEQFF
TRBV20-1	TRBJ2-3	15	CSARARLTGADTQYF
TRBV28	TRBJ1-6	14	CASSWGTAVPPLHF
TRBV9	TRBJ2-5	15	CASSVLGQGTETQYF
TRBV5-6	TRBJ2-3	14	CASSLMDFTDTQYF